This T cell receptor beta chain was identified during a study of blood T cell repertoires in COVID-19. CDR3 length: 14 residues. Germline values: CDR1 LGHNA, CDR2 YSLEER. Deletions cut 0 bases from V and 3 bases from J, with 8 bases between. Authors' processing steps: How many nucleated cells were present was estimated from reference gene primer amplification. The assay was immunoSEQ multiplex PCR, and TCRdb's table has in-frame clones only and misses some. V and J calls and clone size are as listed in that table; D and trimming were resolved from the DNA. The sample holds more than 80,000 clones; roughly 87% are singletons and the top ten take 5.5% to 8%.

The TCR comes from a man between 18 and 29 years old with COVID-19, enrolled during active disease. This chain links TRBV4-3 with TRBJ2-5; TRBD2 might be the D (5 bases). Sequencing used peripheral blood. The CDR3 nucleotides read TGCGCCAGCAGCCAAGATAGGCGGGAAGAGACCCAGTACTTC. Its translation is CASSQDRREETQYF.